This TCR beta chain was identified in a study of blood T cell repertoires in COVID-19. Study details: Acute-phase and convalescent COVID-19 samples originated in the United States, Italy and Spain. PBMCs, B-cell-depleted T cells, or T cells provided the cDNA or gDNA that made up the material.

Under the authors' procedure: Amplification from reference gene primers served as the basis for estimated nucleated cell counts. Only in-frame clones appear in the TCRdb table, and some are missing; sequencing was by immunoSEQ multiplex PCR. V and J calls and clone size come straight from that table; D and trimming were deduced from the DNA. This sample has over 150,000 clones; over 65% occur once, and the top ten carry roughly 8.6%. Deletions cut 1 base from V and 3 bases from J, with 10 bases between. Germline V gene sequence: CDR1 LGHNA, CDR2 YNFKEQ. The length of the CDR3 is 14 residues. The V and J genes are TRBV4-2 and TRBJ2-7; weak D call: TRBD1 (5 bases). The TCR sequence derives from a man in his 60s with acute or convalescent COVID-19. Sequencing was carried out using peripheral blood. The CDR3 DNA sequence: TGTGCCAGCAGCCAAGCGCTAGGGGACTACGAGCAGTACTTC. Translation: CASSQALGDYEQYF.